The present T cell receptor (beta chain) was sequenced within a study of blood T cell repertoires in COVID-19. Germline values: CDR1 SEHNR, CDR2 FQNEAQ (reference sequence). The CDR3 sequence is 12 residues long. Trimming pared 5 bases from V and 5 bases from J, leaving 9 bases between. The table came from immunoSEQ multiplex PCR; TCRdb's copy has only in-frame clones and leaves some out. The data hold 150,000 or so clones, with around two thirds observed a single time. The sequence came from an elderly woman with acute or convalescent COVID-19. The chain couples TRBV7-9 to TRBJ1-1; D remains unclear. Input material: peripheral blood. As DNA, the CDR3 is TGTGCCAGCAGCGTCGGAGGGACTGAAGCTTTCTTT. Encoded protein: CASSVGGTEAFF.